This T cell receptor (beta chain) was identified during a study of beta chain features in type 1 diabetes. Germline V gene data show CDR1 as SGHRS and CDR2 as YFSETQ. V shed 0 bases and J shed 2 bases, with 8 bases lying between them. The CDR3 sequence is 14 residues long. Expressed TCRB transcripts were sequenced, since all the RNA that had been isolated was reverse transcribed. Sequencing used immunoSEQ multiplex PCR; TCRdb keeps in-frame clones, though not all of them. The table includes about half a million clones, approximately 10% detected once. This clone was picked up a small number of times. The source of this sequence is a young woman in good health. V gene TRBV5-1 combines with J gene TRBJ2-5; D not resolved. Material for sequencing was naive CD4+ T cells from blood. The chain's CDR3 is CASSLVLGQETQYF. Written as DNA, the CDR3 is TGCGCCAGCAGCTTGGTTCTGGGTCAAGAGACCCAGTACTTC.